The clone carrying this T cell receptor beta chain was picked up a small number of times. Its antigen remains unknown. This CDR3 is built from 13 residues. V lost 7 bases, J lost 2 bases, and 12 bases lay in between. Germline values: CDR1 SQVTM, CDR2 ANQGSEA. This sample stems from a study of T cell repertoires in cytomegalovirus infection. In the study overall: Carrying CMV and the relevant HLA type showed in public TCR beta signatures. Points from the study as a whole: Carriage of CMV together with the relevant HLA was identifiable through cumulative public TCR beta family frequency. HLA-C-restricted TCR beta clonotypes specific for CMV led the ex vivo response.

MiXCR, applied by TCRdb to the reads, yields one record per CDR3 protein. The sample contains about 150,000 distinct CDR3 sequences, around 20% of which appear only once. The sample consisted of PBMCs. This receptor was obtained from a human donor in good health (CMV status not recorded). Some clones in this sample may be carry-over from other donors' samples. This chain links TRBV29-1 with TRBJ2-1; D may be TRBD2 (6 bases). CDR3 residues: CSAEAGTYNEQFF. The DNA for the CDR3 is TGCAGCGCTGAGGCGGGGACCTACAATGAGCAGTTCTTC.